The rows below give T cell receptor beta chains drawn from one sample of a study of OX40 agonist ivuxolimab in advanced cancers. The method was immunoSEQ multiplex PCR; TCRdb's version includes in-frame clones alone and lacks a portion of them. The sample has more than 45,000 clones, approximately 81% seen once. The sample was CD4+ or CD8+ T cells sorted from blood, taken in a trial of the OX40 agonist ivuxolimab. These receptors were collected from an adult with an advanced solid tumor such as melanoma, head and neck, liver or kidney cancer. Each CDR3 is given with its conserved first and last residue. A D gene is named only where the DNA matches it firmly. Size is omitted from some rows. Given values are once, few, many or a class for expanded clones.

d_call j_call clone_size v_call cdr3_aa cdr3_nt
- TRBJ2-5 once TRBV18 CASSLGTGETQYF TGTGCCAGCTCACTCGGAACTGGAGAGACCCAGTACTTC
TRBD1 TRBJ2-7 - TRBV4-1 CASSQETGAYEQYF TGCGCCAGCAGCCAAGAAACAGGGGCGTACGAGCAGTACTTC
- TRBJ1-1 few TRBV2 CASSKGEGTEAFF TGTGCCAGCAGTAAGGGGGAGGGGACTGAAGCTTTCTTT
- TRBJ2-1 - TRBV4-1 CASSQPPTESSYNEQFF TGCGCCAGCAGCCAACCACCGACAGAGAGCTCCTACAATGAGCAGTTCTTC
TRBD2 TRBJ2-3 once TRBV5-1 CASSLRPPGLADLGGTQYF TGCGCCAGCAGCTTAAGGCCGCCGGGACTAGCGGACCTAGGGGGTACGCAGTATTTT
- TRBJ1-1 - TRBV9 CASSFRRDGEMNTEAFF TGTGCCAGCAGCTTCCGCCGGGACGGCGAAATGAACACTGAAGCTTTCTTT
- TRBJ2-5 - TRBV28 CAISKGGQQETQYF TGTGCCATCTCAAAGGGGGGACAGCAAGAGACCCAGTACTTC
- TRBJ2-7 - TRBV5-6 CASSLQGSYEQYF TGTGCCAGCAGTTTGCAGGGGAGCTACGAGCAGTACTTC
- TRBJ2-5 - TRBV29-1 CSVTGIQETQYF TGCAGCGTTACAGGGATCCAAGAGACCCAGTACTTC
- TRBJ2-7 once TRBV6-6 CASSPRDSSYEQYF TGTGCCAGCAGCCCTCGGGACTCTTCCTACGAGCAGTACTTC
TRBD2 TRBJ2-1 - TRBV4-1 CASSQVGLAGSKKSYNEQFF TGCGCCAGCAGCCAAGTGGGACTAGCGGGAAGTAAAAAGTCCTACAATGAGCAGTTCTTC
TRBD2 TRBJ2-1 - TRBV10-2 CASRRTSGRAYNEQFF TGCGCCAGCAGGCGGACTAGCGGGAGGGCCTACAATGAGCAGTTCTTC
- TRBJ2-3 - TRBV28 CASSVYTDTQYF TGTGCCAGCAGCGTATATACAGATACGCAGTATTTT
- TRBJ2-3 - TRBV27 CASRPSGLVGTDTQYF TGTGCCAGCCGCCCCTCGGGGCTAGTTGGAACAGATACGCAGTATTTT
- TRBJ2-7 - TRBV6-6 CASSSADPLEQYF TGTGCCAGCAGTTCAGCGGACCCACTCGAGCAGTACTTC
- TRBJ2-7 - TRBV5-8 CASSPPGGTYEQYF TGTGCCAGCAGCCCTCCAGGAGGAACCTACGAGCAGTACTTC
- TRBJ1-2 - TRBV19 CASTNLQGGKYGYTF TGTGCCAGTACCAACCTACAGGGAGGGAAGTATGGCTACACCTTC
- TRBJ2-3 - TRBV5-1 CASSFADTQYF TGCGCCAGCAGCTTCGCAGATACGCAGTATTTT
- TRBJ1-1 - TRBV6-1 CASFPLGHTEAFF TGTGCCAGCTTTCCCCTAGGACACACTGAAGCTTTCTTT
- TRBJ1-1 - TRBV6-1 CASSVQGGTEAFF TGTGCCAGCAGTGTGCAGGGAGGAACTGAAGCTTTCTTT
TRBD2 TRBJ2-3 - TRBV4-1 CASSLRLAEGTDTQYF TGCGCCAGCAGCCTGAGACTAGCGGAGGGCACAGATACGCAGTATTTT
- TRBJ2-1 - TRBV28 CASSQVSLEQFF TGTGCCAGCAGCCAGGTGAGCCTTGAGCAGTTCTTC
- TRBJ2-7 once TRBV27 CASSLRRVRSLGGRGPYEQYF TGTGCCAGCAGTTTAAGGAGGGTAAGGTCCCTGGGGGGGCGGGGGCCCTACGAGCAGTACTTC
TRBD2 TRBJ2-3 - TRBV9 CASSVLSGLAGDTQYF TGTGCCAGCAGCGTACTCTCTGGACTAGCGGGGGATACGCAGTATTTT
- TRBJ2-3 - TRBV5-1 CASSSGTDTQYF TGCGCCAGCAGTAGTGGCACAGATACGCAGTATTTT
- TRBJ1-1 - TRBV7-2 CASSFADTEAFF TGTGCCAGCAGCTTCGCGGACACTGAAGCTTTCTTT
- TRBJ1-1 few TRBV14 CASSQGRWTEAFF TGTGCCAGCAGCCAGGGGAGATGGACTGAAGCTTTCTTT
- TRBJ1-1 - TRBV2 CASSELENTEAFF TGTGCCAGCAGTGAGTTAGAGAACACTGAAGCTTTCTTT
TRBD1 TRBJ2-7 - TRBV27 CASSLEGTGTYEQYF TGTGCCAGCAGTTTAGAAGGGACAGGTACCTACGAGCAGTACTTC
- TRBJ2-1 - TRBV23-1 CASSQSGSNNEQFF TGCGCCAGCAGTCAATCAGGCTCTAACAATGAGCAGTTCTTC
TRBD2 TRBJ2-7 few TRBV18 CASSPGLAGDEQYF TGTGCCAGCTCACCAGGACTAGCGGGGGACGAGCAGTACTTC
TRBD2 TRBJ2-5 once TRBV28 CASTGLAGTQETQYF TGTGCCAGCACGGGGTTAGCGGGCACCCAAGAGACCCAGTACTTC
- TRBJ1-4 - TRBV5-1 CASSLETAGDEKLFF TGCGCCAGCAGCTTGGAAACAGCTGGAGATGAAAAACTGTTTTTT
- TRBJ1-5 once TRBV28 CASSFGSNQPQHF TGTGCCAGCAGTTTTGGTAGCAATCAGCCCCAGCATTTT
- TRBJ2-2 - TRBV5-4 CASSLWRGVNTGELFF TGTGCCAGCAGCCTATGGAGAGGCGTGAACACCGGGGAGCTGTTTTTT
- TRBJ1-3 - TRBV6-1 CASTEGGSSGNTIYF TGTGCCAGCACTGAAGGGGGTTCGTCTGGAAACACCATATATTTT
- TRBJ2-2 - TRBV10-3 CAIRSNSGNTGELFF TGTGCCATCAGAAGTAATAGCGGTAACACCGGGGAGCTGTTTTTT
TRBD2 TRBJ2-7 medium-sized TRBV19 CASSGEREAQVGQYF TGTGCCAGTAGTGGAGAGCGGGAGGCCCAGGTTGGGCAGTACTTC
- TRBJ1-4 - TRBV28 CASRRRSHNEKLFF TGTGCCAGCAGGAGGCGCAGCCATAATGAAAAACTGTTTTTT
- TRBJ1-1 once TRBV29-1 CSVVRSPNTEAFF TGCAGCGTTGTCCGATCCCCTAACACTGAAGCTTTCTTT